What follows describes a single T cell receptor beta chain. This CDR3 comprises 11 residues. Germline assignment: CDR1 MNHEY and CDR2 SVGEGT. V dropped 3 bases and J dropped 10 bases, with 7 bases sitting between them. This record comes from a study of identical twins. One entry per CDR3 protein, called by TCRdb with MiXCR from the 5' RACE reads. The sample records around 250,000 distinct CDR3 sequences, 5% to 7% being singletons. This same sample was also taken into another study, of T cells expressing NK-cell markers.

The sequenced material came from CD8+ T cells sorted from blood. The chain employs TRBV6-2 or TRBV6-3 and TRBJ2-1; D remains unclear. The origin of this receptor is a woman aged 18-29 years in good health. CDR3 bases: TGTGCCAGCAGTTATTTCGGCGAGCAGTTCTTC. This translates into CASSYFGEQFF.